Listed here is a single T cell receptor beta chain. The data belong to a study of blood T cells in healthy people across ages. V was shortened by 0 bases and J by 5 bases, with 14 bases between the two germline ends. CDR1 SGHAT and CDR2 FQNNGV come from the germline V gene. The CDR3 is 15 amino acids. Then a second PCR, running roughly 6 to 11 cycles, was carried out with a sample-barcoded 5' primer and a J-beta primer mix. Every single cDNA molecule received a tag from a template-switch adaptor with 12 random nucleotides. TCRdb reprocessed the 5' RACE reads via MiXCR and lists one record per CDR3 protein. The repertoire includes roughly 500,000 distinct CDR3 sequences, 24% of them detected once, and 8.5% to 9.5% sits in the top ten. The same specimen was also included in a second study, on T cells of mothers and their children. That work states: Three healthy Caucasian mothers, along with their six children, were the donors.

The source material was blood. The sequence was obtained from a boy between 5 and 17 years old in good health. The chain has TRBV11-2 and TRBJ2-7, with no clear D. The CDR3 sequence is CASSLEAALGDEQYF. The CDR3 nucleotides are TGTGCCAGCAGCTTAGAAGCCGCCCTTGGAGACGAGCAGTACTTC. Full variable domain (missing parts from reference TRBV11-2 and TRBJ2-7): EAGVAQSPRYKIIEKRQSVAFWCNPISGHATLYWYQQILGQGPKLLIQFQNNGVVDDSQLPKDRFSAERLKGVDSTLKIQPAKLEDSAVYLCASSLEAALGDEQYFGPGTRLTVT.